The 30 T cell receptor beta chains below come from one sample, sequenced in a study of CXCR3-negative and CXCR3-positive naive CD8 T cells. The libraries of TRB cDNA were constructed through 5' RACE using UMI labels. TCRdb reprocessed the 5' RACE reads and stores each CDR3 protein as one record, lacking DNA. In total, the table holds 20,000 to 30,000 distinct CDR3 sequences. Sequenced material: naive CXCR3- CD8+ T cells from blood. Described subset: CD45RO-CCR7+CD27+CD95- naive CD8+ T cells lacking CXCR3 (TNR3-). The receptors shown here come from a human donor in good health. Some clones in this sample may be carry-over from other donors' samples.

The rearrangement joins TRBV7-3 to TRBJ2-7; TCRdb designates TRBD2, a call that cannot be tested without DNA. CDR3 length: 15 residues. The V gene's germline CDR1 is SGHTA and CDR2 FQGTGA. CDR3 region: CASSPGLLEGDEQYF.

The chain is built from TRBV7-9 and TRBJ1-6; TCRdb calls TRBD1, which cannot be checked without DNA. The CDR3 length is 19 residues. In germline, CDR1 is SEHNR, CDR2 FQNEAQ (reference sequence). CDR3 protein: CASRPTREERSSYNSPLHF.

The chain is built from TRBV12-3 or TRBV12-4 and TRBJ1-2; TCRdb gives TRBD1 as the D gene, but with no DNA this cannot be confirmed. There are 12 residues in the CDR3. CDR3: CASRGQAYGYTF.

The rearrangement joins TRBV29-1 to TRBJ2-7; the D call of TRBD1 rests on TCRdb alone, since no DNA is present to check it. Per the germline V gene, CDR1 is SQVTM and CDR2 is ANQGSEA. This CDR3 has 12 residues. This chain's CDR3 is CSGWDSSYEQYF.

The chain uses TRBV29-1 and TRBJ1-3; there is no DNA to check the TCRdb D call of TRBD1. The CDR3 runs 14 residues. Germline-derived CDR1 and CDR2 are SQVTM and ANQGSEA. This CDR3 reads CSVAGTGAGNTIYF.

The rearrangement uses TRBV27 and TRBJ1-2. Germline V gene lookup returns CDR1 MNHEY and CDR2 SMNVEV (reference sequence). The CDR3 totals 13 residues. The CDR3 sequence is CASSFSNSVGYTF.

The J gene is TRBJ2-7, the V gene TRBV4-3; with no DNA, the TCRdb D assignment of TRBD1 cannot be verified. This CDR3 is built from 14 residues. Germline V gene sequence: CDR1 LGHNA, CDR2 YSLEER. CDR3 in amino acids: CASSPGQATYEQYF.

J is TRBJ2-2 and V is TRBV28. The CDR3 runs 14 residues. Germline V gives CDR1 MDHEN, CDR2 SYDVKM. The CDR3 reads CASSFLGSTGELIF.

V gene TRBV7-9 combines with J gene TRBJ2-1; TCRdb selects TRBD1, and the lack of DNA leaves this call unchecked. The CDR3 length is 16 residues. Germline V lookup: CDR1 SEHNR, CDR2 FQNEAQ (reference sequence). The CDR3 loop is CASSPRDGYSYNEQFF. The whole variable domain, filled in from reference TRBV7-9 and TRBJ2-1, reads DTGVSQNPRHKITKRGQNVTFRCDPISEHNRLYWYRQTLGQGPEFLTYFQNEAQLEKSRLLSDRFSAERPKGSFSTLEIQRTEQGDSAMYLCASSPRDGYSYNEQFFGPGTRLTVL.

The chain joins TRBV5-1 to TRBJ2-1. This CDR3 region has 13 residues. Germline CDR1 and CDR2: SGHRS and YFSETQ. The CDR3 loop reads CASTIINGDEQFF.

This chain links TRBV20-1 with TRBJ2-3; with no DNA, the TCRdb D assignment of TRBD1 cannot be verified. Germline CDR1 reads DFQATT; CDR2 reads SNEGSKA (reference sequence). This CDR3 has 14 amino acids. The CDR3 reads CSARVRGDTDTQYF.

This chain links TRBV12-3 or TRBV12-4 with TRBJ2-7; the TCRdb D gene call, TRBD2, has no DNA to confirm it. The CDR3 is 13 amino acids. CDR3 in amino acids: CASRDYSSYEQYF.

V is TRBV20-1 and J is TRBJ2-7; TCRdb names TRBD2, which stays unverified in the absence of DNA. Germline CDR1 is DFQATT and CDR2 is SNEGSKA (reference sequence). This CDR3 has 14 residues. The CDR3 sequence: CSASPGTPLYEQYF.

The J gene is TRBJ1-1, the V gene TRBV4-3. The V gene's germline CDR1 is LGHNA and CDR2 YSLEER. The CDR3 has 14 residues. The CDR3 sequence: CASSQDSEYTEALF.

This chain joins TRBV6-2 or TRBV6-3 and TRBJ2-5; TCRdb names TRBD2, which stays unverified in the absence of DNA. Germline loops: CDR1 MNHEY, CDR2 SVGEGT. The CDR3 extends over 17 amino acids. Here the CDR3 reads CASSPPVTSGLQETQYF.

The chain links TRBV29-1 to TRBJ2-7. The CDR3 length is 12 residues. The germline CDR1 and CDR2 sequences are SQVTM and ANQGSEA. The CDR3 here is CSVVVNSYEQYF.

The gene calls are TRBV3-1 and TRBJ2-1; TCRdb returns TRBD2, unconfirmable since there is no DNA. The CDR3 sequence is 17 residues long. Germline CDR1 reads LGHDT; CDR2 reads YNNKEL (reference sequence). CDR3 protein: CASSQDKGTSPFYEQFF.

The chain joins TRBV7-6 to TRBJ2-7; as DNA is missing, the TRBD1 call by TCRdb cannot be tested. The CDR3 has 16 amino acids. The V gene's germline CDR1 is SGHVS and CDR2 FNYEAQ. The CDR3 loop reads CASSYIRGDGLDEQYF.

This chain links TRBV7-9 with TRBJ2-7; with no DNA, the TCRdb D assignment of TRBD1 cannot be verified. Germline assignment: CDR1 SEHNR and CDR2 FQNEAQ (reference sequence). The CDR3 is 13 residues long. CDR3: CASSDGTGREQYF.

V usage is TRBV7-9 and J usage is TRBJ1-1. CDR3 length equals 13 residues. Germline loops: CDR1 SEHNR, CDR2 FQNEAQ (reference sequence). The CDR3 protein is CASSLSGLLDAFF.

V usage is TRBV7-6 and J usage is TRBJ1-5; TCRdb designates TRBD1, a call that cannot be tested without DNA. This CDR3 has 16 amino acids. CDR1 and CDR2 (germline): SGHVS, FNYEAQ. CDR3: CASSPWTGLGNQPQHF.

The chain joins TRBV29-1 to TRBJ1-2; TCRdb names TRBD1, which stays unverified in the absence of DNA. CDR3 length: 12 residues. Germline CDR1 SQVTM, CDR2 ANQGSEA. The CDR3 reads CSAQGLHYGYTF.

V usage is TRBV29-1 and J usage is TRBJ2-5; TCRdb selects TRBD1, and the lack of DNA leaves this call unchecked. Germline CDR1 reads SQVTM; CDR2 reads ANQGSEA. This CDR3 comprises 15 residues. Here the CDR3 reads CSVERRGWGQETQYF.

V and J are TRBV29-1 and TRBJ2-3. Per germline, CDR1 SQVTM and CDR2 ANQGSEA. The CDR3 spans 14 residues. The CDR3 protein is CSANEYLSTDTQYF.

V and J are TRBV20-1 and TRBJ2-1; TCRdb's assignment of TRBD1 cannot be checked, as there is no DNA. The length of the CDR3 is 15 residues. Germline loops: CDR1 DFQATT, CDR2 SNEGSKA (reference sequence). The CDR3: CSAPSQVVSYNEQFF.

V is TRBV10-2 and J is TRBJ1-5; TCRdb's D call, TRBD1, is unchecked because there is no DNA. CDR3 length: 15 amino acids. The germline CDR1 and CDR2 sequences are WSHSY and SAAADI. This CDR3 is CASAVAGYSNQPQHF.

V usage is TRBV29-1 and J usage is TRBJ1-1; TCRdb's D gene call, TRBD1, goes unchecked for lack of DNA. This CDR3 is built from 17 residues. Germline V gene data show CDR1 as SQVTM and CDR2 as ANQGSEA. The chain's CDR3 is CSVDYEGGRGLSTEAFF.

The rearrangement links TRBV7-2 to TRBJ1-5. The CDR3 loop spans 16 amino acids. Germline assignment: CDR1 SGHTA and CDR2 FQGNSA. The CDR3 sequence is CASSLASSISNQPQHF.

This chain links TRBV7-9 with TRBJ1-5; TCRdb returns TRBD1, unconfirmable since there is no DNA. Germline loops: CDR1 SEHNR, CDR2 FQNEAQ (reference sequence). The CDR3 is 17 amino acids. CDR3 sequence reads: CASSLARVTGEAQPQHF.

The chain recombines TRBV7-9 with TRBJ1-6; TCRdb's assignment of TRBD1 cannot be checked, as there is no DNA. The length of the CDR3 is 15 residues. The germline V gene encodes CDR1 SEHNR and CDR2 FQNEAQ (reference sequence). The CDR3 region is CASSPPGGGNSPLHF.